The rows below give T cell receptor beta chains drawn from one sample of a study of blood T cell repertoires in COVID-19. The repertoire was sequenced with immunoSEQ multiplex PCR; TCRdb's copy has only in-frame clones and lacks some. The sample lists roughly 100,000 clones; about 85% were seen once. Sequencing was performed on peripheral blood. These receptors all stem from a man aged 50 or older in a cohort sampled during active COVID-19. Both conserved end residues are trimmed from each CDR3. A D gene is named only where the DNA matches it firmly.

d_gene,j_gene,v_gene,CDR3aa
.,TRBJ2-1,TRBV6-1,ASSEPSGGPLNEQF
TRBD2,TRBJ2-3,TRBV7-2,ASSPAGGSDTQY
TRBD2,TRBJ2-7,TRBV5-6,ASRNPGLAFDEQY
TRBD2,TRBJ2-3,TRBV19,ASSALAGANTDTQY
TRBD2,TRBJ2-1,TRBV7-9,ASSFQTSGGYSYNEQF
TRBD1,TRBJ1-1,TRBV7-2,ASSSLTGWYAF
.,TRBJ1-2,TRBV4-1,ASSSPGGYT
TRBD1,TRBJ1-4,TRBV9,ASSPTTGGAQKLF
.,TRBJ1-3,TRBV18,ASSTGQHRGNTIY
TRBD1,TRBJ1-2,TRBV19,ASRPAGTGTRYT
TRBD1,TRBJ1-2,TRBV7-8,ASSIRRGQGLGGYT
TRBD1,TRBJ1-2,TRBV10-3,AISRQGLSNYGYT
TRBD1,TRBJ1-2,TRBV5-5,ASSLEGQGFYGYT
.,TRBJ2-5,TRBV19,ASSLGTRETQY
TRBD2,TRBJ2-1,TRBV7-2,ASSGVGLAGGRSHNEQF
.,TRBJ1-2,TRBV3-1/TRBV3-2,ASSQPGNYGYT